The 13 T cell receptor beta chains below come from one sample, sequenced in a study of cytomegalovirus exposure and HLA in healthy donors. In the PCR, 60 Vbeta and 13 Jbeta primers were used. This table comes from immunoSEQ multiplex PCR, and its TCRdb copy is limited to in-frame clones, with some not included. Among approximately 140,000 clones listed, around 60% were seen once. Sample: PBMCs. Receptor source: a woman aged 55-75 years in good health and CMV-seropositive.

This sequence joins TRBV5-1 and TRBJ2-1; 11 nucleotides align to TRBD2. There are 17 residues in the CDR3. The ends lost 3 bases at V and 7 bases at J; junction bases unmatched: 12. CDR1 is SGHRS and CDR2 is YFSETQ in the germline V gene. CDR3 in DNA: TGCGCCAGCAGCTCTGGGGTGCTAGCGGGAGGCGGGAATGAGCAGTTCTTC. Its protein product is CASSSGVLAGGGNEQFF.

This clone was counted between two and nine times. The chain joins TRBV7-3 to TRBJ2-4; D might be TRBD1 (5 bases). The CDR3 has 13 amino acids. Per germline, CDR1 SGHTA and CDR2 FQGTGA. Trimming stripped 5 bases from V and 6 bases from J, with 11 bases between. DNA of the CDR3: TGTGCCAGCAGCCTTAATCAGGGAAACATTCAGTACTTC. It yields the protein CASSLNQGNIQYF.

This rearrangement joins TRBV5-5 to TRBJ2-3; TRBD2 might be the D (6 bases). CDR1 is SGHKS, CDR2 YYEKEE, per germline (reference sequence). Trimming removed 4 bases at V and 2 bases at J, with 14 bases between. The CDR3 contains 15 residues. The CDR3: CASSTSGDFTDTQYF. CDR3 DNA: TGTGCCAGCAGCACTTCGGGGGACTTCACAGATACGCAGTATTTT.

This clone appeared a few times. The chain combines TRBV10-3 with TRBJ2-7; D perhaps matches TRBD2 (5 bases). The CDR3 contains 14 residues. Trimming took 6 bases from V and 3 from J, leaving 15 bases between them. CDR1 and CDR2 from the germline V gene are ENHRY and SYGVKD. CDR3 sequence (DNA): TGTGCCATCAGGGAGACTGCGAGCGGCTACGAGCAGTACTTC. Amino acid sequence: CAIRETASGYEQYF.

This chain connects TRBV5-1 to TRBJ1-1, with no clear D. V was shortened by 4 bases and J by 3 bases, with 16 bases between the two germline ends. The CDR3 spans 15 residues. The germline CDR1 and CDR2 sequences are SGHRS and YFSETQ. The CDR3 region is CASSPRTQPDTEAFF. The CDR3 bases are TGCGCCAGCAGCCCGCGAACGCAACCGGACACTGAAGCTTTCTTT.

The chain recombines TRBV5-1 with TRBJ2-5, with 7 bases matching TRBD2. Looked up from germline, CDR1 is SGHRS and CDR2 is YFSETQ. Germline trimming cut 3 bases from V and 5 bases from J; bases unmatched to any gene: 10. The CDR3 totals 15 residues. CDR3 DNA: TGCGCCAGCAGCTCAACCACCCTCGGGGGGGAGACCCAGTACTTC. Translation gives CASSSTTLGGETQYF.

The chain recombines TRBV27 with TRBJ2-6; D might be TRBD1 (5 bases). CDR3 length: 15 residues. Deletions cut 6 bases from V and 1 base from J, with 10 bases between. The germline V gene encodes CDR1 MNHEY and CDR2 SMNVEV (reference sequence). This CDR3 is CASSRAVSGANVLTF. CDR3 DNA sequence: TGTGCCAGCAGCAGGGCGGTATCTGGGGCCAACGTCCTGACTTTC. Supplemented by reference TRBV27 and TRBJ2-6, the full variable domain reads EAQVTQNPRYLITVTGKKLTVTCSQNMNHEYMSWYRQDPGLGLRQIYYSMNVEVTDKGDVPEGYKVSRKEKRNFPLILESPSPNQTSLYFCASSRAVSGANVLTFGAGSRLTVL.

As for this clone: The sample holds other DNA sequences that translate to the same CDR3. V usage is TRBV5-1 and J usage is TRBJ2-7; 9 bases are a match to TRBD1. Trimming cost V 0 bases and J 6 bases; bases outside gene matches: 1. CDR1 and CDR2 (germline): SGHRS, YFSETQ. The CDR3 loop spans 13 amino acids. CDR3 bases: TGCGCCAGCAGCTTGGGACAGGGGGGCGAGCAGTACTTC. Translation: CASSLGQGGEQYF.

This chain joins TRBV29-1 and TRBJ2-5; 8 nucleotides line up with TRBD1. The CDR3 is 14 residues long. V gave up 5 bases and J gave up 5 bases; unmatched junction bases: 10. Germline lookup yields CDR1 SQVTM and CDR2 ANQGSEA. The CDR3 DNA follows: TGCAGCGTTCGATATATGACAGGGGCCGAGACCCAGTACTTC. Translation: CSVRYMTGAETQYF.

This clone turned up a few times. This chain links TRBV4-1 with TRBJ2-3; 10 bases align to TRBD2. V lost 3 bases and J lost 5; bases outside the gene matches: 14. The CDR3 contains 18 residues. The V gene's germline CDR1 is MGHRA and CDR2 YSYEKL. DNA of the CDR3: TGCGCCAGCAGCCATAGAGCCGGCCCACTAGCGGGACTAGATACGCAGTATTTT. It translates to CASSHRAGPLAGLDTQYF.

This clone was found a few times. The rearrangement joins TRBV19 to TRBJ1-1; tentative D call: TRBD1 (5 bases). Germline-derived CDR1 and CDR2 are LNHDA and SQIVND (reference sequence). There are 12 residues in the CDR3. Between the trimmed V and J ends, which lost 10 bases and 1 base, there was a span of 10 bases. The CDR3 DNA sequence: TGTGCCACCGATACAGGGAACACTGAAGCTTTCTTT. This gives the protein CATDTGNTEAFF.

The V and J genes are TRBV27 and TRBJ1-1; D gene uncertain. V lost 2 bases and J lost 1, with 5 bases in between. Per germline, CDR1 MNHEY and CDR2 SMNVEV (reference sequence). This CDR3 has 13 residues. The CDR3 DNA reads TGTGCCAGCAGTTTACTCAGGAACACTGAAGCTTTCTTT. It yields the protein CASSLLRNTEAFF.

The chain recombines TRBV12-5 with TRBJ2-1; tentatively, D is TRBD2 (5 bases). This CDR3 comprises 16 residues. Germline values: CDR1 LGHNT, CDR2 FRNRAP. V lost 4 bases and J 4 bases, leaving 17 bases between the germline ends. CDR3 in DNA: TGTGCTAGTGGTTCCTACTCGGGAACACGATACAATGAGCAGTTCTTC. The encoded protein is CASGSYSGTRYNEQFF. Full variable domain (missing parts from reference TRBV12-5 and TRBJ2-1): DARVTQTPRHKVTEMGQEVTMRCQPILGHNTVFWYRQTMMQGLELLAYFRNRAPLDDSGMPKDRFSAEMPDATLATLKIQPSEPRDSAVYFCASGSYSGTRYNEQFFGPGTRLTVL.